This record looks at one T cell receptor (beta chain) sequence and its context. Individuals drawn from approximately 26 US areas were about 18 to 89 years old. Allocation to cohorts depended on clinical history reported by the participants. There are 15 residues in the CDR3. The germline gives CDR1 KGHSH, CDR2 LQKENI. V shed 0 bases, J shed 5 bases, and the junction held 6 bases outside the gene matches. This sample stems from a study of blood T cell repertoires in COVID-19. The overall study: Samples taken during acute and convalescent COVID-19 were collected in the United States, Italy and Spain.

The method was immunoSEQ multiplex PCR; TCRdb's version includes in-frame clones alone and lacks a portion of them. This table has 250,000 to 300,000 clones, approximately 79% appearing once. Sequencing was performed on PBMCs or T cells enriched from blood (not recorded which). This sequence was found in a man aged 25 to 40 with acute COVID-19. This rearrangement joins TRBV18 to TRBJ2-5; the match to TRBD2 covers 7 bases. In nucleotides, the CDR3 is TGTGCCAGCTCACCACCGGGACGGGGAGGGGAGACCCAGTACTTC. As protein: CASSPPGRGGETQYF.